This entry is about one T cell receptor beta chain. The target antigen is unknown. This specimen belongs to a study of monozygotic twins with inflammatory bowel disease. With the 5' RACE reads reprocessed, TCRdb shows one record per CDR3 protein and no DNA. The sample yields 330,000 or so distinct CDR3 sequences, of which the top ten take up 2% to 2.5%. This CDR3 is 16 amino acids long. CDR1 is KGHDR and CDR2 is SFDVKD in the germline V gene. The study's findings and limits: No distinction between different T cell subtypes was possible.

The receptor comes from a human donor with ulcerative colitis or Crohn's disease, or a healthy co-twin of an affected twin (not recorded which). Source material: blood. V and J are TRBV24-1 and TRBJ2-2. The CDR3 here is CATSDLKFRDTGELFF.